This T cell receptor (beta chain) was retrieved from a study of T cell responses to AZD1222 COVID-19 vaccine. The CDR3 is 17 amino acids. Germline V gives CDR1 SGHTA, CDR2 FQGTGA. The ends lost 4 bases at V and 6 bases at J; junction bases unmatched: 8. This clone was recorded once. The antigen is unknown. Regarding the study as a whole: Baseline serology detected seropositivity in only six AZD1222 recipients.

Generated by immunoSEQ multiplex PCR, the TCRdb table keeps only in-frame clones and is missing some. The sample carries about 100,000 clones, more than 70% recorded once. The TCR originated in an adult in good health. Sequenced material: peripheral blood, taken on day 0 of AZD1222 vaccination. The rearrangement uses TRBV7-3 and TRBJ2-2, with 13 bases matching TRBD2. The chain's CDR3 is CASSSGLAGAGAGELFF. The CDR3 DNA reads TGTGCCAGCAGCTCCGGACTAGCGGGAGCAGGTGCCGGGGAGCTGTTTTTT.